These 4 T cell receptor beta chains were sequenced from one sample in a study of Ad26.COV2.S vaccination and SARS-CoV-2 variants. TCRdb's copy holds only in-frame clones and misses some; the assay was immunoSEQ multiplex PCR. The table has more than 350,000 clones, roughly 90% seen once; the top ten hold approximately 12%. The treatment denotes: around 19 received Ad26.COV2.S at low or high dose, single or two shots; five or six received placebo; per-sample allocation not given. All samples were drawn on day 63, counting from the first vaccine or placebo injection. The source material was peripheral blood, sampled in a trial of Ad26.COV2.S vaccine versus placebo. The origin of the receptors is a person between 18 and 65 years old who received the Ad26.COV2.S COVID-19 vaccine or a placebo.

The chain is built from TRBV18 and TRBJ2-1; D gene ambiguous. The CDR3 runs 13 residues. V was shortened by 2 bases and J by 5 bases, with 7 bases between the two germline ends. The germline V gene has CDR1 KGHSH and CDR2 LQKENI. The CDR3 here is CASSPWRDNEQFF. The CDR3 bases are TGTGCCAGCTCACCATGGCGAGACAATGAGCAGTTCTTC.

The chain employs TRBV7-3 and TRBJ2-3; 8 positions agree with TRBD1. The CDR3 sequence is 15 residues long. After removal of 2 bases from V and 2 bases from J, the junction contained 3 bases not matched to a gene. In germline, CDR1 is SGHTA, CDR2 FQGTGA. The CDR3 sequence: CASSLGQGATDTQYF. CDR3 in DNA: TGTGCCAGCAGCTTAGGGCAGGGGGCCACAGATACGCAGTATTTT.

The chain is built from TRBV19 and TRBJ1-5; D gene ambiguous. CDR3 length: 15 amino acids. CDR1 LNHDA and CDR2 SQIVND come from the germline V gene (reference sequence). Trimming removed 1 base at V and 2 bases at J, with 9 bases between. The CDR3 spells CASSIAGFGNQPQHF. As DNA, the CDR3 is TGTGCCAGTAGTATAGCGGGTTTCGGCAATCAGCCCCAGCATTTT.

This clone was recorded only once. The chain employs TRBV7-2 and TRBJ2-5; TRBD2 matches at 7 bases. This CDR3 comprises 15 residues. Trimming cost V 0 bases and J 4 bases; bases outside gene matches: 5. Germline V lookup: CDR1 SGHTA, CDR2 FQGNSA. The CDR3 DNA is TGTGCCAGCAGCTTAGCAGGGGCTAGCGGAGAGACCCAGTACTTC. This gives the protein CASSLAGASGETQYF. Complete variable domain (other parts from reference TRBV7-2 and TRBJ2-5): GAGVSQSPSNKVTEKGKDVELRCDPISGHTALYWYRQSLGQGLEFLIYFQGNSAPDKSGLPSDRFSAERTGGSVSTLTIQRTQQEDSAVYLCASSLAGASGETQYFGPGTRLLVL.